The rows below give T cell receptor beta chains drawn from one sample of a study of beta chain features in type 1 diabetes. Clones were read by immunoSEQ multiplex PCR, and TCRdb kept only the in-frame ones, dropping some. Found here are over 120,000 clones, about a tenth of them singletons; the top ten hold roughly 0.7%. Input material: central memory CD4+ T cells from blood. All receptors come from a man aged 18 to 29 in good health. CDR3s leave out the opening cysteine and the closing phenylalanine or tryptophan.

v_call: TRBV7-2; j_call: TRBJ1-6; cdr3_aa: ASSPRVTGSPLH
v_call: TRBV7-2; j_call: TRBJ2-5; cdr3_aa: ASSLTGGGQETQY
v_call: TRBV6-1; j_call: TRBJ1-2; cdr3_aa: AGQSDGGYT
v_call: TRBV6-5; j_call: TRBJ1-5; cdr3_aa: ASRRTTGGDQPQH
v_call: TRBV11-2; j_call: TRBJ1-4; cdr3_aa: ASSFGHLNEKLF
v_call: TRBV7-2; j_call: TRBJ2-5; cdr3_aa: ASSSFRGQETQY
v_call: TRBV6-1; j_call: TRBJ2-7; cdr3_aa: ASSDSGGISYEQY
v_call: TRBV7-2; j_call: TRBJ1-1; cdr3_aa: ASSVGGPTEAF
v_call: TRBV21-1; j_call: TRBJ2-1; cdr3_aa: ASTSRGSLVYNEQF
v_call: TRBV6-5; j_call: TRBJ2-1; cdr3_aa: ASRTGLAGITEF
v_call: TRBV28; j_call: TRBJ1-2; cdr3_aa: ASRQALGGYT
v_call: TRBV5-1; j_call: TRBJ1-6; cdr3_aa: ASSLGGDRSPLH
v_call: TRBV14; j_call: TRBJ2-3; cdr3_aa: ASSQDRWLADTQY
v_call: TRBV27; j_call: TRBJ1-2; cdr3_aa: ASSLSVTGLYGYT
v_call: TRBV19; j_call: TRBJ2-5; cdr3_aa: ASSIFPNWDGRGQETQY
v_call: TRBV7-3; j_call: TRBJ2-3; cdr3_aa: ASSLAGGQADTQY
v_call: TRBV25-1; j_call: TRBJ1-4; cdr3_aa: ASSVSAGVEKLF
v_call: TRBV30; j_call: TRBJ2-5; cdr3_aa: AWIPFSGETETQY
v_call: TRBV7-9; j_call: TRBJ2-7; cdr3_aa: ASSNELKWTSGGTYEQY
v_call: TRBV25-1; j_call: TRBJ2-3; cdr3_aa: ASSEYRGTDTQY
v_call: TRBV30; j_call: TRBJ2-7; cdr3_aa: AWSDRGGNYEQY
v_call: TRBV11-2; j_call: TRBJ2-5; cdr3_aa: ASSSSPWGPQETQY
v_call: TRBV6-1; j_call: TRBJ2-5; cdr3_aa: ASVSGQVQETQY
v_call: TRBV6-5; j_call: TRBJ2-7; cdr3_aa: ASSPGQGGQY
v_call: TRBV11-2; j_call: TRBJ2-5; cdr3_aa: ASSSGQTSQTQY
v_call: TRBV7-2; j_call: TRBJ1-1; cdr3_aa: ASSPFRDSRGAF
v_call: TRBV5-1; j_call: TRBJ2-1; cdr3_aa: ASSLVAGTPGEQF
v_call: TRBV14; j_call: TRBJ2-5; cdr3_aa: ASSPASFQTQY
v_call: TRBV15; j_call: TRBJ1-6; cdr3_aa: ATSRDSSPLH
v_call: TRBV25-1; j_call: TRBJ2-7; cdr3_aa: ASSGASGTHSYEQY
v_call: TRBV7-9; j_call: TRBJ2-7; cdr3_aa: ASSFDRRYEQY
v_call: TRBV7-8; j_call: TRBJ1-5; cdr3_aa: ASSLGQGSNQPQH
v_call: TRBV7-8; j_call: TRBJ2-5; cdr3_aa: ASSSQRGGFGGETQY
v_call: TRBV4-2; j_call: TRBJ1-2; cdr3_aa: ASSVQGGGYT
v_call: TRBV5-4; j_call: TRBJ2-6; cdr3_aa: ASSLGAGSGANVLT
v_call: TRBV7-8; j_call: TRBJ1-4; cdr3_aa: ASSPHKEKLF
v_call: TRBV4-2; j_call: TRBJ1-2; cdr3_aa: ASSQDDQGSAGYT
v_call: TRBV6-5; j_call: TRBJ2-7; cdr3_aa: ASSYSRQSYEQY
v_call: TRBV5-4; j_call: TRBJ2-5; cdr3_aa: ASSLGGVAGVQETQY
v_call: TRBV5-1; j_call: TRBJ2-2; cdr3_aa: ASSSLGTGHGELF
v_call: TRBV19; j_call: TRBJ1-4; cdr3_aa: ASRKEGAIKLF
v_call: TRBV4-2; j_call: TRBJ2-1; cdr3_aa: ASSQVGQGGNEQF
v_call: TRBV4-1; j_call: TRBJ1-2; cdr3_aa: ASSPQRTGQYGYT
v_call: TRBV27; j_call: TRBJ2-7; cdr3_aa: ASSLGGGNYEQY
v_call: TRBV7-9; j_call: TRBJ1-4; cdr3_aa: ASSPGTGHSTNEKLF
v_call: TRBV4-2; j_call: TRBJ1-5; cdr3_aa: ASSQESQGADQPQH
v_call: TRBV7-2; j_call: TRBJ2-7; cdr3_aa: ASSPPYEQY
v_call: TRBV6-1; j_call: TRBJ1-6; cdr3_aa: ASSEATGPSPLH
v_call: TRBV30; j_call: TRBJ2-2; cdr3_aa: AWSATGGTGELF
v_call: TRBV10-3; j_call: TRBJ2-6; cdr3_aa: AISRTTSGANVLT
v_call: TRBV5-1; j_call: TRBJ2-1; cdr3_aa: ASSQSYNEQF
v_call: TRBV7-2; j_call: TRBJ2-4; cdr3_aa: ASSLGGGSKNIQY
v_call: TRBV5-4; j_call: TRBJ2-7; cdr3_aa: ASSSGTGEHEQY
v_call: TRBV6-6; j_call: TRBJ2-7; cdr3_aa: ASRPGTGGDYEQY
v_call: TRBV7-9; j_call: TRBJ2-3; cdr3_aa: ASSPSSPDTQY
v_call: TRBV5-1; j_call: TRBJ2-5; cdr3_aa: ASSNTGTSQETQY
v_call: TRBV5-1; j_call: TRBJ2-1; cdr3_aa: ASSLGLAGGYNEQF